This T cell receptor beta chain is from a study of monozygotic twins with inflammatory bowel disease. UMIs containing a 6-nucleotide sample barcode were added via template switching. TCRdb reprocessed the 5' RACE reads and stores each CDR3 protein as one record, lacking DNA. This listing includes approximately 390,000 distinct CDR3 sequences. The CDR3 is made up of 14 amino acids. Germline values: CDR1 LNHNV, CDR2 YYDKDF (reference sequence). This chain uses TRBV15 with TRBJ1-4. The source is a human donor with ulcerative colitis or Crohn's disease, or a healthy co-twin of an affected twin (not recorded which). Source material: blood. The CDR3 region is CATSRATKGEKLFF.